Below, 32 T cell receptor beta chains from the same sample are listed, as sequenced in a study of blood T cell repertoires in COVID-19. Data came from immunoSEQ multiplex PCR; TCRdb stores just in-frame clones and leaves some out. The repertoire holds a few hundred thousand clones, with around 87% as singletons. Sequenced input: peripheral blood. The source is a woman aged 60-70 years with COVID-19, enrolled during active disease.

This chain connects TRBV7-8 to TRBJ1-2, with 12 bases lining up with TRBD1. The germline V gene encodes CDR1 SGHVS and CDR2 FQNEAQ. The CDR3 runs 21 residues. V lost 3 bases to trimming and J lost 4 bases; unmatched junction nucleotides: 21. This CDR3 is CASSFWASGPGDRGLGYGYTF. In nucleotides, the CDR3 is TGTGCCAGCAGCTTTTGGGCCTCGGGTCCTGGGGACAGGGGGCTCGGCTATGGCTACACCTTC.

V and J are TRBV7-2 and TRBJ1-2; D remains ambiguous. V was cut by 7 bases and J by 4 bases, with 7 bases left in between. The CDR3 consists of 11 residues. Germline assignment: CDR1 SGHTA and CDR2 FQGNSA. This chain's CDR3 is CASTPTYGYTF. DNA for the CDR3: TGTGCCAGCACCCCTACCTATGGCTACACCTTC.

The chain has TRBV28 and TRBJ1-2, with TRBD1 matching 8 bases. CDR1 is MDHEN, CDR2 SYDVKM, per germline. The CDR3 extends over 14 amino acids. V dropped 6 bases and J dropped 8; count of bases not matched to a gene: 11. CDR3 region: CASSRPSGGRGYTF. The CDR3 bases are TGTGCCAGCAGCCGACCTTCAGGGGGCAGGGGCTACACCTTC.

V usage is TRBV7-3 and J usage is TRBJ2-2; 8 nucleotides agree with TRBD2. The J segment lost 3 bases and the V segment lost 5 bases, leaving 8 bases of the junction unmatched. The CDR3 covers 16 residues. From germline, CDR1 is SGHTA and CDR2 FQGTGA. The CDR3: CASSPRGTRDTGELFF. Here the CDR3 DNA reads TGTGCCAGCAGCCCCCGAGGGACTAGGGACACCGGGGAGCTGTTTTTT.

V and J are TRBV2 and TRBJ2-7, with 8 bases fitting TRBD2. Germline V gene sequence: CDR1 SNHLY, CDR2 FYNNEI. This CDR3 spans 13 amino acids. V shed 6 bases and J 5 bases; nucleotides not matched to a gene: 6. The CDR3 reads CASSLGREDEQYF. CDR3 DNA sequence: TGTGCCAGCAGCCTCGGGAGGGAGGACGAGCAGTACTTC.

The chain has TRBV19 and TRBJ1-5, with TRBD1 as a possible D gene (5 bases). This CDR3 is 17 amino acids long. Germline V gene data show CDR1 as LNHDA and CDR2 as SQIVND (reference sequence). V was shortened by 7 bases and J by 2 bases, with 21 bases between the two germline ends. This chain's CDR3 is CASTIRPGRGGNQPQHF. The CDR3 DNA reads as TGTGCCAGTACCATACGCCCCGGGAGGGGTGGCAATCAGCCCCAGCATTTT.

The chain combines TRBV27 with TRBJ2-7; TRBD1 matches 8 bases. The V segment lost 6 bases and the J segment 4 bases; nucleotides outside the gene matches: 17. In germline, CDR1 is MNHEY, CDR2 SMNVEV (reference sequence). The CDR3 length is 17 residues. The CDR3 spells CASRSLGQGVKGYEQYF. CDR3 DNA: TGTGCCAGCAGAAGCCTCGGACAGGGCGTAAAGGGATACGAGCAGTACTTC.

The chain employs TRBV19 and TRBJ1-5; D uncertain. The CDR3 is made up of 15 amino acids. V lost 6 bases and J lost 6, with 18 bases in between. CDR1 LNHDA and CDR2 SQIVND come from the germline V gene (reference sequence). The CDR3: CASRTYGSRGQPQHF. In nucleotides, the CDR3 is TGTGCCAGTAGGACATATGGCTCCCGGGGTCAGCCCCAGCATTTT.

The chain uses TRBV14 and TRBJ2-1; weak D call: TRBD1 (5 bases). Germline loops: CDR1 SGHDN, CDR2 FVKESK. The germline V and J ends were trimmed by 1 base and 5 bases, with 15 bases remaining between them. The CDR3 runs 16 residues. In DNA form, the CDR3 reads TGTGCCAGCAGCCAAGGTGGGGCAGGGTCCAACAATGAGCAGTTCTTC. This translates into CASSQGGAGSNNEQFF. The whole variable domain, filled in from reference TRBV14 and TRBJ2-1, reads EAGVTQFPSHSVIEKGQTVTLRCDPISGHDNLYWYRRVMGKEIKFLLHFVKESKQDESGMPNNRFLAERTGGTYSTLKVQPAELEDSGVYFCASSQGGAGSNNEQFFGPGTRLTVL.

The chain recombines TRBV19 with TRBJ2-1, with 12 bases aligning to TRBD2. Germline lookup yields CDR1 LNHDA and CDR2 SQIVND (reference sequence). V lost 10 bases to trimming and J lost 8 bases; unmatched junction nucleotides: 21. This CDR3 spans 18 amino acids. The CDR3 bases are TGTGCCACTATGGAGCGACTAGCGGGAGTCGCCGCGTCCGATGAGCAGTTCTTC. It is translated as CATMERLAGVAASDEQFF.

The chain is built from TRBV5-6 and TRBJ1-2, with TRBD1 matching 10 bases. V was pared by 3 bases and J by 2 bases, with 1 base of the junction left unmatched. The CDR3 sequence is 14 residues long. The germline gives CDR1 SGHDT, CDR2 YYEEEE. The chain's CDR3 is CASSSDRGNYGYTF. CDR3 nucleotide sequence: TGTGCCAGCAGCTCGGACAGGGGGAACTATGGCTACACCTTC. Complete variable domain (other parts from reference TRBV5-6 and TRBJ1-2): DAGVTQSPTHLIKTRGQQVTLRCSPKSGHDTVSWYQQALGQGPQFIFQYYEEEERQRGNFPDRFSGHQFPNYSSELNVNALLLGDSALYLCASSSDRGNYGYTFGSGTRLTVV.

The chain combines TRBV6-1 with TRBJ1-2; D unresolved. Trimming took off 1 base at V and 4 bases at J, with 10 bases between the two ends. CDR1 is MNHNS, CDR2 SASEGT, per germline. This CDR3 is built from 14 residues. The CDR3 spells CASSEGWSGYGYTF. In nucleotides, the CDR3 is TGTGCCAGCAGTGAAGGATGGAGCGGCTATGGCTACACCTTC.

J is TRBJ1-2 and V is TRBV4-3; 10 positions match TRBD1. In germline, CDR1 is LGHNA, CDR2 YSLEER. Trimming cost V 3 bases and J 2 bases; bases outside gene matches: 0. The length of the CDR3 is 14 residues. The CDR3: CASSQDRGNYGYTF. CDR3 nucleotide sequence: TGCGCCAGCAGCCAGGACAGGGGGAACTATGGCTACACCTTC.

V and J are TRBV7-2 and TRBJ1-1; D might be TRBD1 (5 bases). Between the trimmed V and J ends, which lost 1 base and 8 bases, there was a span of 11 bases. The germline gives CDR1 SGHTA, CDR2 FQGNSA. This CDR3 has 13 residues. The CDR3 DNA is TGTGCCAGCAGCTTAGAGGCAGGGTTGGAAGCTTTCTTT. It specifies CASSLEAGLEAFF.

The chain links TRBV7-9 to TRBJ2-7; 9 bases line up with TRBD1. V dropped 4 bases and J dropped 0; count of bases not matched to a gene: 4. CDR3 length: 15 residues. Germline-derived CDR1 and CDR2 are SEHNR and FQNEAQ (reference sequence). CDR3 protein: CASSSRQGVSYEQYF. The CDR3 DNA sequence: TGTGCCAGCAGCTCAAGACAGGGGGTCTCCTACGAGCAGTACTTC. The full variable domain, rest sourced from reference TRBV7-9 and TRBJ2-7, is DTGVSQNPRHKITKRGQNVTFRCDPISEHNRLYWYRQTLGQGPEFLTYFQNEAQLEKSRLLSDRFSAERPKGSFSTLEIQRTEQGDSAMYLCASSSRQGVSYEQYFGPGTRLTVT.

The chain has TRBV9 and TRBJ2-1, with 7 bases that match TRBD2. V trimming: 3 bases; J trimming: 4 bases; junction bases outside the gene matches: 4. Germline V CDR1 and CDR2: SGDLS, YYNGEE. The CDR3 covers 14 residues. CDR3 amino acids: CASSESGKYNEQFF. The CDR3 DNA reads TGTGCCAGCAGCGAGAGCGGGAAGTACAATGAGCAGTTCTTC.

This clone turned up a few times. The genes are TRBV28 and TRBJ1-2; 8 bases map to TRBD1. The CDR3 runs 15 residues. CDR1 is MDHEN, CDR2 SYDVKM, per germline. V was pared by 5 bases and J by 3 bases, with 8 bases of the junction left unmatched. The CDR3 here is CASSPGDRRYYGYTF. The CDR3 DNA follows: TGTGCCAGCAGTCCAGGGGACAGGCGTTACTATGGCTACACCTTC.

The rearrangement links TRBV10-3 to TRBJ2-3; 7 positions agree with TRBD1. Germline values: CDR1 ENHRY, CDR2 SYGVKD. This CDR3 is 14 amino acids long. The ends lost 11 bases at V and 0 bases at J; junction bases unmatched: 8. Here the CDR3 DNA reads TGTGCCGTGCACAGGGGCCTTAGCACAGATACGCAGTATTTT. It yields the protein CAVHRGLSTDTQYF.

The chain uses TRBV6-1 and TRBJ1-5; TRBD1 might be the D (6 bases). Germline CDR1 reads MNHNS; CDR2 reads SASEGT. Deletions cut 4 bases from V and 2 bases from J, with 21 bases between. The CDR3 has 18 amino acids. For the CDR3, the DNA is TGTGCCAGCAGTGGGGATCGAACAGGGAGTTGGGGCAATCAGCCCCAGCATTTT. Its protein is CASSGDRTGSWGNQPQHF.

The genes are TRBV5-4 and TRBJ1-4, with D unresolved. V was trimmed by 0 bases and J by 8 bases, leaving 14 bases between them. Germline-derived CDR1 and CDR2 are SGHNT and YYREEE (reference sequence). The CDR3 runs 15 residues. Written as DNA, the CDR3 is TGTGCCAGCAGCTTGGATCCAGGCACGGGGGAAAAACTGTTTTTT. Residues: CASSLDPGTGEKLFF.

The V gene is TRBV6-2 or TRBV6-3, the J gene TRBJ2-1; 13 positions match TRBD2. The V gene's germline CDR1 is MNHEY and CDR2 SVGEGT. CDR3 size: 15 residues. V was pared by 5 bases and J by 3 bases, with 1 base of the junction left unmatched. The CDR3 loop reads CASSRTSGSYNEQFF. The CDR3 nucleotides read TGTGCCAGCAGTCGGACTAGCGGGAGCTACAATGAGCAGTTCTTC.

This sequence joins TRBV23-1 and TRBJ2-1; D remains ambiguous. TRBV23-1 is an open reading frame whose function is uncertain. This CDR3 has 17 residues. V lost 3 bases, J lost 0 bases, and 15 bases lay in between. The CDR3 DNA follows: TGCGCCAGCAGTCATAGCTTACCGGAAGGCTCCTACAATGAGCAGTTCTTC. Encoded protein: CASSHSLPEGSYNEQFF.

The CDR3 loop reads CASRRDRNYGYTF. DNA for the CDR3: TGTGCCAGCAGGAGAGACAGGAACTATGGCTACACCTTC. V and J are TRBV27 and TRBJ1-2; weak D call: TRBD1 (6 bases). The V and J ends lost 6 bases and 2 bases respectively, with 10 bases between them. Germline loops: CDR1 MNHEY, CDR2 SMNVEV (reference sequence). The CDR3 is made up of 13 amino acids.

This chain uses TRBV6-1 with TRBJ2-1; 9 nucleotides agree with TRBD2. Trimming cost V 2 bases and J 4 bases; bases outside gene matches: 18. Germline V gene data show CDR1 as MNHNS and CDR2 as SASEGT. The CDR3 totals 20 residues. CDR3 sequence reads: CASSEQGRTRLAEVYNEQFF. CDR3 nucleotide sequence: TGTGCCAGCAGTGAACAAGGGAGAACACGACTAGCGGAGGTTTACAATGAGCAGTTCTTC.

V and J are TRBV20-1 and TRBJ2-7; 8 nucleotides match TRBD1. The CDR3 has 16 amino acids. V trimming: 3 bases; J trimming: 2 bases; junction bases outside the gene matches: 12. Looked up from germline, CDR1 is DFQATT and CDR2 is SNEGSKA (reference sequence). CDR3 in DNA: TGCAGTGCTAGTTCGACGGCACAGGGGGTCACCTACGAGCAGTACTTC. It is translated as CSASSTAQGVTYEQYF.

CDR3 coding DNA: TGCGCCAGCAGCCCGCTAGCGGGAGGAACAGATACGCAGTATTTT. Translating it yields CASSPLAGGTDTQYF. V usage is TRBV4-3 and J usage is TRBJ2-3; 11 bases fit TRBD2. CDR3 length: 15 amino acids. CDR1 is LGHNA, CDR2 YSLEER, per germline. After removal of 4 bases from V and 3 bases from J, the junction contained 3 bases not matched to a gene.

This chain links TRBV15 with TRBJ2-7; TRBD2 matches 10 bases. The CDR3 covers 15 residues. Germline trimming cut 1 base from V and 3 bases from J; bases unmatched to any gene: 3. The germline CDR1 and CDR2 sequences are LNHNV and YYDKDF (reference sequence). Here the CDR3 DNA reads TGTGCCACCAGCAGAGGGACTAGCGGATACTACGAGCAGTACTTC. It encodes CATSRGTSGYYEQYF.

V is TRBV4-3 and J is TRBJ2-7, with 7 bases fitting TRBD1. In germline, CDR1 is LGHNA, CDR2 YSLEER. CDR3 length equals 17 residues. V shed 2 bases, J shed 2 bases, and the junction held 12 bases outside the gene matches. The CDR3 nucleotides are TGCGCCAGCAGCCAACGATCATCGGGGCAGGGGGCCTACGAGCAGTACTTC. Encoded protein: CASSQRSSGQGAYEQYF.

This clone has only a few counts. The chain is built from TRBV30 and TRBJ2-7; D is unclear. From germline, CDR1 is GTSNPN and CDR2 SVGIG (reference sequence). There are 12 residues in the CDR3. V was clipped by 2 bases and J by 7 bases, with 12 bases between them. The CDR3 loop is CAWSLSAEEQYF. The CDR3 coding sequence is TGTGCCTGGAGTTTGAGTGCTGAAGAGCAGTACTTC.

The rearrangement links TRBV2 to TRBJ2-2; TRBD2 aligns across 13 bases. Per the germline V gene, CDR1 is SNHLY and CDR2 is FYNNEI. CDR3 length: 16 amino acids. Losses at the gene ends were 4 bases for V and 5 bases for J; bases not matched to a gene: 4. CDR3 coding DNA: TGTGCCAGCAGTGGGACTAGCGGGAGACGGACCGGGGAGCTGTTTTTT. Protein product: CASSGTSGRRTGELFF.

This sequence joins TRBV7-8 and TRBJ2-2, with unresolved D. Looked up from germline, CDR1 is SGHVS and CDR2 is FQNEAQ. The V end lost 6 bases, the J end lost 4 bases, and 18 bases lay between the germline ends. The CDR3 runs to 16 residues. The CDR3 reads CASRQTFSGFTGELFF. The DNA of the CDR3 is TGTGCCAGCAGACAAACCTTTTCTGGTTTCACCGGGGAGCTGTTTTTT.

This clone was counted between two and nine times. Here the CDR3 reads CASSPIGSRGTEAFF. Written as DNA, the CDR3 is TGTGCCAGCTCACCAATTGGCAGCCGGGGCACTGAAGCTTTCTTT. This chain joins TRBV18 and TRBJ1-1; D is undetermined. This CDR3 contains 15 residues. CDR1 is KGHSH, CDR2 LQKENI, per germline. V was trimmed by 2 bases and J by 4 bases, leaving 14 bases between them.